This T cell receptor beta chain stems from a study of blood T cell repertoires in COVID-19. Study as a whole: Samples of COVID-19 (acute and convalescent) were obtained from the United States, Italy and Spain. T cells, B-cell-depleted T cells, or PBMCs supplied cDNA or gDNA.

V lost 3 bases, J lost 5 bases, and 17 bases lay in between. Germline V CDR1 and CDR2: SGHDT, YYEEEE. The CDR3 has 16 amino acids. Authors' data handling: How many nucleated cells were present was estimated from reference gene primer amplification. This table comes from immunoSEQ multiplex PCR, and its TCRdb copy is limited to in-frame clones, with some not included. From that table come the V and J calls and clone size; the DNA was used to work out D and trimming. The sample lists hundreds of thousands of clones; roughly 82% were seen once. Enrollment of patients from Seattle took place during active infection, with longitudinal follow-up.

The sample consisted of peripheral blood. The TCR comes from a woman aged 80 or older with COVID-19, enrolled during active disease. The V gene is TRBV5-6, the J gene TRBJ2-2, with D maybe TRBD1 (6 bases). CDR3 residues: CASSSRTALGTGELFF. The CDR3 DNA sequence: TGTGCCAGCAGCTCTAGGACAGCCCTGGGGACCGGGGAGCTGTTTTTT.